Below are 15 T cell receptor beta chains sequenced from a single sample in a study of graft-versus-host responses after intestinal transplantation. The table came from immunoSEQ multiplex PCR; TCRdb's copy has only in-frame clones and leaves some out. The data hold approximately 89,000 clones, with around 90% observed a single time. The sequenced sample was PBMCs, obtained around 68 weeks after intestinal transplant. The origin of the receptors is a human patient who received an intestinal transplant, so some T cells may come from the graft donor.

V is TRBV11-2 and J is TRBJ1-4; D is uncertain. The length of the CDR3 is 12 residues. The V end was cut by 3 bases, the J end by 5 bases, with 4 bases between. The germline V gene has CDR1 SGHAT and CDR2 FQNNGV. The CDR3 bases are TGTGCCAGCAGCTTGATGAATGAAAAACTGTTTTTT. It translates to CASSLMNEKLFF. The full variable domain, rest sourced from reference TRBV11-2 and TRBJ1-4, is EAGVAQSPRYKIIEKRQSVAFWCNPISGHATLYWYQQILGQGPKLLIQFQNNGVVDDSQLPKDRFSAERLKGVDSTLKIQPAKLEDSAVYLCASSLMNEKLFFGSGTQLSVL.

The V gene is TRBV10-3, the J gene TRBJ2-1; 9 bases are a match to TRBD2. V dropped 4 bases and J dropped 5; count of bases not matched to a gene: 6. This CDR3 is 15 amino acids long. Per the germline V gene, CDR1 is ENHRY and CDR2 is SYGVKD. CDR3 region: CAISGGSGGHNEQFF. DNA of the CDR3: TGTGCCATCAGTGGGGGTAGCGGGGGCCACAATGAGCAGTTCTTC.

This chain joins TRBV5-1 and TRBJ1-2; 8 nucleotides match TRBD1. The trim removed 4 bases at V and 4 bases at J, leaving 9 bases unmatched. The CDR3 consists of 15 residues. In germline, CDR1 is SGHRS, CDR2 YFSETQ. CDR3 nucleotides: TGCGCCAGCAGCGCCCAGGGGGCGCTTGGCTATGGCTACACCTTC. It encodes CASSAQGALGYGYTF.

The gene calls are TRBV19 and TRBJ2-1; D tentatively fits TRBD1 or TRBD2 (6 bases each). Germline V gene data show CDR1 as LNHDA and CDR2 as SQIVND (reference sequence). The CDR3 is 15 amino acids. V shed 9 bases and J shed 0 bases, with 15 bases lying between them. CDR3 amino acids: CAREGTRSSYNEQFF. DNA for the CDR3: TGTGCCAGGGAGGGGACAAGGAGCTCCTACAATGAGCAGTTCTTC.

V is TRBV15 and J is TRBJ1-6; D perhaps matches TRBD1 (5 bases). Between the trimmed V and J ends, which lost 5 bases and 5 bases, there was a span of 13 bases. The CDR3 runs to 15 residues. Germline V gene sequence: CDR1 LNHNV, CDR2 YYDKDF (reference sequence). The CDR3 reads CATSPSGHNNSPLHF. CDR3 DNA: TGTGCCACCAGCCCGTCCGGACACAATAATTCACCCCTCCACTTT. Looking up the rest from reference TRBV15 and TRBJ1-6 gives the full variable domain: DAMVIQNPRYQVTQFGKPVTLSCSQTLNHNVMYWYQQKSSQAPKLLFHYYDKDFNNEADTPDNFQSRRPNTSFCFLDIRSPGLGDTAMYLCATSPSGHNNSPLHFGNGTRLTVT.

With respect to this clone: Within the sample, other DNA sequences also encode this same CDR3. The CDR3 here is CASSLTSSGNTIYF. The DNA for the CDR3 is TGTGCCAGCAGCTTAACCAGTTCTGGAAACACCATATATTTT. The genes are TRBV13 and TRBJ1-3, with D unclear. V was cut by 2 bases and J by 1 base, with 6 bases left in between. The germline CDR1 and CDR2 sequences are PRHDT and FYEKMQ (reference sequence). The CDR3 covers 14 residues.

The genes are TRBV7-9 and TRBJ2-7; D remains ambiguous. The germline V and J ends were trimmed by 2 bases and 4 bases, with 9 bases remaining between them. Germline lookup yields CDR1 SEHNR and CDR2 FQNEAQ (reference sequence). The CDR3 sequence is 13 residues long. The CDR3 protein is CASSLSSLYEQYF. The CDR3 DNA reads as TGTGCCAGCAGCTTATCATCGCTTTACGAGCAGTACTTC.

The gene calls are TRBV25-1 and TRBJ2-2, with D possibly matching TRBD1 (6 bases). Deletions cut 2 bases from V and 5 bases from J, with 6 bases between. The CDR3 consists of 13 residues. Germline CDR1 and CDR2: MGHDK and SYGVNS. The CDR3 sequence: CASSEQGTGELFF. The CDR3 bases are TGTGCCAGCAGTGAACAGGGGACCGGGGAGCTGTTTTTT. Full variable domain (remainder filled in from reference TRBV25-1 and TRBJ2-2): EADIYQTPRYLVIGTGKKITLECSQTMGHDKMYWYQQDPGMELHLIHYSYGVNSTEKGDLSSESTVSRIRTEHFPLTLESARPSHTSQYLCASSEQGTGELFFGEGSRLTVL.

The chain joins TRBV5-4 to TRBJ2-3, with TRBD1 matching 11 bases. Trimming cost V 4 bases and J 4 bases; bases outside gene matches: 8. CDR1 is SGHNT and CDR2 is YYREEE in the germline V gene (reference sequence). The CDR3 length is 16 residues. Here the CDR3 reads CASSPAGTGGADTQYF. DNA for the CDR3: TGTGCCAGCAGCCCGGCAGGGACAGGGGGGGCAGATACGCAGTATTTT. Based on the CDR3 plus reference TRBV5-4 and TRBJ2-3, the full variable domain is ETGVTQSPTHLIKTRGQQVTLRCSSQSGHNTVSWYQQALGQGPQFIFQYYREEENGRGNFPPRFSGLQFPNYSSELNVNALELDDSALYLCASSPAGTGGADTQYFGPGTRLTVL.

The chain employs TRBV5-1 and TRBJ2-1; 8 bases are shared with TRBD2. This CDR3 contains 15 residues. V gave up 4 bases and J gave up 2 bases; unmatched junction bases: 5. Germline lookup yields CDR1 SGHRS and CDR2 YFSETQ. The CDR3 DNA follows: TGCGCCAGCAGCCTGCGGGGGGCCACCTACAATGAGCAGTTCTTC. Translated: CASSLRGATYNEQFF.

The DNA of the CDR3 is TGTGCCAGCAGTTACTCTTTTTTGGAGGGCTATGGCTACACCTTC. Translated, it gives CASSYSFLEGYGYTF. The V and J genes are TRBV6-6 and TRBJ1-2; D is uncertain. CDR1 and CDR2 from the germline V gene are MNHNY and SVGAGI (reference sequence). The CDR3 contains 15 residues. V shed 0 bases and J shed 4 bases, with 12 bases lying between them.

The gene calls are TRBV29-1 and TRBJ2-7; 7 positions match TRBD1. V lost 6 bases, J lost 4 bases, and 3 bases stayed unmatched. CDR1 is SQVTM and CDR2 is ANQGSEA in the germline V gene. This CDR3 is 11 amino acids long. The CDR3 DNA is TGCAGCGTGGAGACAGGGTACGAGCAGTACTTC. Translating gives CSVETGYEQYF.

The V and J genes are TRBV7-6 and TRBJ1-1; maybe TRBD1 (5 bases). Looked up from germline, CDR1 is SGHVS and CDR2 is FNYEAQ. The CDR3 covers 19 residues. Trimming cost V 5 bases and J 0 bases, with 25 bases left between them. CDR3 DNA sequence: TGTGCCAGCAGCGCCCCACGGACAATCCAACTAGGAATGAACACTGAAGCTTTCTTT. It is translated as CASSAPRTIQLGMNTEAFF.

This sequence joins TRBV15 and TRBJ1-2; D unresolved. Germline loops: CDR1 LNHNV, CDR2 YYDKDF (reference sequence). V lost 0 bases, J lost 4 bases, and 9 bases lay in between. CDR3 length equals 14 residues. DNA for the CDR3: TGTGCCACCAGCAGAGATCCCCACCCCTATGGCTACACCTTC. This translates into CATSRDPHPYGYTF.

The rearrangement uses TRBV9 and TRBJ1-1, with D possibly TRBD1 on 6 matching bases. V lost 6 bases to trimming and J lost 7 bases, with 19 bases between them. The CDR3 has 14 amino acids. Germline values: CDR1 SGDLS, CDR2 YYNGEE. The CDR3 region has the DNA TGTGCCAGCACCAGGACAGCCGGGAAGGTTGAAGCTTTCTTT. Translated: CASTRTAGKVEAFF.